Shown below are 27 T cell receptor beta chains from a single sample sequenced in a study of a mutant IDH1 vaccine in newly diagnosed glioma. Assay: immunoSEQ multiplex PCR; the TCRdb copy retains only in-frame clones and omits some. The sample lists about 92,000 clones, 83% occurring once. Noted time point: baseline, week 1 (first vaccination visit). Sample treatment: pre-vaccination baseline after standard-of-care therapy. The sample was PBMCs, taken from a glioma patient treated with radiotherapy, temozolomide or both. The source is a woman aged 50 to 65 with glioma.

V gene TRBV10-2 combines with J gene TRBJ1-2; TRBD1 might be the D (5 bases). The V and J ends lost 3 bases and 5 bases respectively, with 13 bases between them. The CDR3 contains 14 residues. CDR1 and CDR2 from the germline V gene are WSHSY and SAAADI. The CDR3 reads CASSDPGTGYGYTF. The CDR3 nucleotides read TGCGCCAGCAGTGACCCCGGGACGGGGTATGGCTACACCTTC.

The chain has TRBV7-2 and TRBJ2-1, with 7 bases fitting TRBD2. Germline V gene sequence: CDR1 SGHTA, CDR2 FQGNSA. The CDR3 has 16 residues. V lost 1 base to trimming and J lost 0 bases; unmatched junction nucleotides: 3. The CDR3 nucleotides are TGTGCCAGCAGCTTAGTCACGGGGGGCTCCTACAATGAGCAGTTCTTC. Residues: CASSLVTGGSYNEQFF.

CDR3 residues: CASSFGLFAESDTQYF. For the CDR3, the DNA is TGCGCCAGCAGCTTCGGGTTGTTCGCGGAGTCAGATACGCAGTATTTT. The chain employs TRBV5-1 and TRBJ2-3; D unresolved. Germline V CDR1 and CDR2: SGHRS, YFSETQ. Trimming took 2 bases from V and 4 from J, leaving 17 bases between them. The CDR3 has 16 amino acids.

The V and J genes are TRBV2 and TRBJ2-7; unclear D gene. The CDR3 totals 13 residues. Germline-derived CDR1 and CDR2 are SNHLY and FYNNEI. V dropped 4 bases and J dropped 4 bases, with 11 bases sitting between them. The CDR3 reads CASSVFPDYEQYF. CDR3 bases: TGTGCCAGCAGTGTATTTCCGGATTACGAGCAGTACTTC.

The chain is built from TRBV2 and TRBJ1-1, with D unresolved. Trimming cost V 3 bases and J 2 bases, with 10 bases left between them. The CDR3 loop spans 14 amino acids. Per germline, CDR1 SNHLY and CDR2 FYNNEI. CDR3 in amino acids: CASSDGLFNTEAFF. In DNA form, the CDR3 reads TGTGCCAGCAGTGATGGACTATTTAACACTGAAGCTTTCTTT.

The chain recombines TRBV5-1 with TRBJ2-5; tentative D call: TRBD2 (7 bases). The germline V gene has CDR1 SGHRS and CDR2 YFSETQ. This CDR3 spans 15 amino acids. The ends were cut back, 0 bases at V and 3 bases at J, with 12 bases in the middle. The CDR3 DNA reads TGCGCCAGCAGCTTGGGCGGGGGCTGGAAAGAGACCCAGTACTTC. Its translation is CASSLGGGWKETQYF.

The chain joins TRBV7-3 to TRBJ2-3; D not certain. V gave up 4 bases and J gave up 0 bases, with 11 bases separating them. From germline, CDR1 is SGHTA and CDR2 FQGTGA. The CDR3 runs to 15 residues. CDR3 in DNA: TGTGCCAGCAGCTCCGGAGTAACAAGCACAGATACGCAGTATTTT. It codes for CASSSGVTSTDTQYF.

The genes are TRBV6-5 and TRBJ2-7; D is ambiguous. Germline lookup yields CDR1 MNHEY and CDR2 SVGAGI. Between the trimmed V and J ends, which lost 0 bases and 5 bases, there was a span of 8 bases. The CDR3 runs to 13 residues. In DNA, the CDR3 is TGTGCCAGCAGTTACTCGGTTCAGAACGAGCAGTACTTC. It encodes CASSYSVQNEQYF.

The V and J genes are TRBV4-2 and TRBJ1-1, with 7 bases identical to TRBD1. CDR1 is LGHNA, CDR2 YNFKEQ, per germline. J lost 8 bases, V lost 3 bases, and 15 bases had no gene match. The CDR3 has 16 amino acids. The CDR3 loop is CASSHLTYRDSPEAFF. CDR3 DNA sequence: TGTGCCAGCAGCCATCTTACCTACCGGGACAGCCCGGAAGCTTTCTTT.

The chain links TRBV10-3 to TRBJ2-7; possible D gene TRBD1, 6 bases. V lost 6 bases to trimming and J lost 4 bases, with 16 bases between them. The CDR3 is 14 residues long. Germline V lookup: CDR1 ENHRY, CDR2 SYGVKD. The CDR3 coding sequence is TGTGCCATCAGGGGAAGGGACATAAGTTACGAGCAGTACTTC. Amino acids: CAIRGRDISYEQYF.

The V and J genes are TRBV6-5 and TRBJ2-7; 7 bases match TRBD1. CDR1 and CDR2 from the germline V gene are MNHEY and SVGAGI. The CDR3 totals 15 residues. V lost 6 bases to trimming and J lost 0 bases; unmatched junction nucleotides: 8. CDR3 region: CASRKDRVSSYEQYF. The CDR3 bases are TGTGCCAGCAGAAAAGACAGGGTCAGCTCCTACGAGCAGTACTTC.

V and J are TRBV27 and TRBJ1-2, with 7 bases lining up with TRBD1. The CDR3 contains 15 residues. V was clipped by 5 bases and J by 4 bases; unmatched bases: 10. The germline gives CDR1 MNHEY, CDR2 SMNVEV (reference sequence). The CDR3 nucleotides read TGTGCCAGCAGTCCCACCTCACAGGGGAGCTATGGCTACACCTTC. It translates to CASSPTSQGSYGYTF.

This clone was counted between two and nine times. The J gene is TRBJ1-1, the V gene TRBV29-1; no definite D call. Trimming pared 4 bases from V and 0 bases from J, leaving 6 bases between. The CDR3 is made up of 12 amino acids. The V gene's germline CDR1 is SQVTM and CDR2 ANQGSEA. In DNA form, the CDR3 reads TGCAGCGTTGTCAATCTGAACACTGAAGCTTTCTTT. Its translation: CSVVNLNTEAFF. Full variable domain (rest looked up from reference TRBV29-1 and TRBJ1-1): SAVISQKPSRDICQRGTSLTIQCQVDSQVTMMFWYRQQPGQSLTLIATANQGSEATYESGFVIDKFPISRPNLTFSTLTVSNMSPEDSSIYLCSVVNLNTEAFFGQGTRLTVV.

CDR3 sequence reads: CASRKELGGSYEQYF. The CDR3 DNA is TGTGCCAGCAGAAAGGAATTAGGCGGCTCCTACGAGCAGTACTTC. The V call is TRBV6-5, the J call TRBJ2-7, with D hard to call. V lost 6 bases to trimming and J lost 0 bases, with 15 bases between them. Germline values: CDR1 MNHEY, CDR2 SVGAGI. This CDR3 is built from 15 residues.

This chain joins TRBV5-1 and TRBJ2-7; D possibly corresponds to TRBD2 (6 bases). The CDR3 has 15 residues. Germline values: CDR1 SGHRS, CDR2 YFSETQ. V lost 0 bases and J lost 0, with 10 bases in between. The CDR3 DNA sequence: TGCGCCAGCAGCTTGGTCGGGGGTGCCTCCTACGAGCAGTACTTC. Its protein product is CASSLVGGASYEQYF.

The CDR3, as DNA: TGTGCTTCCACCCCGGGGGGCCACTACAATGAGCAGTTCTTC. The encoded protein is CASTPGGHYNEQFF. This chain uses TRBV10-3 with TRBJ2-1; D is perhaps TRBD2 (7 bases). CDR3 size: 14 residues. Germline CDR1 ENHRY, CDR2 SYGVKD.

This chain connects TRBV2 to TRBJ1-2; TRBD1 might be the D (5 bases). V was trimmed by 5 bases and J by 8 bases, leaving 15 bases between them. Germline CDR1 and CDR2: SNHLY and FYNNEI. This CDR3 has 13 amino acids. CDR3 region: CASSRSRADGYTF. DNA for the CDR3: TGTGCCAGCAGTCGTTCCAGGGCCGACGGCTACACCTTC.

V usage is TRBV7-9 and J usage is TRBJ1-5, with 7 bases aligning to TRBD1. The CDR3 has 15 amino acids. The germline CDR1 and CDR2 sequences are SEHNR and FQNEAQ (reference sequence). The V segment lost 5 bases and the J segment 0 bases; nucleotides outside the gene matches: 4. CDR3 sequence reads: CASSQTGSSNQPQHF. In DNA, the CDR3 is TGTGCCAGCAGCCAGACAGGGTCTAGCAATCAGCCCCAGCATTTT. Variable domain in full (rest from reference TRBV7-9 and TRBJ1-5): DTGVSQNPRHKITKRGQNVTFRCDPISEHNRLYWYRQTLGQGPEFLTYFQNEAQLEKSRLLSDRFSAERPKGSFSTLEIQRTEQGDSAMYLCASSQTGSSNQPQHFGDGTRLSIL.

The V gene is TRBV27, the J gene TRBJ1-1; 7 nucleotides match TRBD1. The germline gives CDR1 MNHEY, CDR2 SMNVEV (reference sequence). With V trimmed by 5 bases and J by 4 bases, 13 bases remained unmatched. The CDR3 sequence is 16 residues long. DNA for the CDR3: TGTGCCAGCAGTCACTCTCTAACAGGGGACAGCACTGAAGCTTTCTTT. As protein: CASSHSLTGDSTEAFF.

V usage is TRBV4-1 and J usage is TRBJ1-1, with D maybe TRBD1 (5 bases). This CDR3 comprises 15 residues. The V end lost 3 bases, the J end lost 3 bases, and 14 bases lay between the germline ends. Germline CDR1 MGHRA, CDR2 YSYEKL. The CDR3 nucleotides read TGCGCCAGCAGCCAGACGACAGCCGGATACACTGAAGCTTTCTTT. It encodes CASSQTTAGYTEAFF.

The gene calls are TRBV2 and TRBJ2-5; 9 bases align to TRBD2. CDR1 and CDR2 from the germline V gene are SNHLY and FYNNEI. J gave up 1 base and V 3 bases, and 12 bases lay outside the gene matches. CDR3 length: 18 residues. Here the CDR3 reads CASSETNQRGAFQETQYF. The DNA for the CDR3 is TGTGCCAGCAGTGAGACTAATCAGCGGGGGGCCTTCCAAGAGACCCAGTACTTC.

The rearrangement links TRBV13 to TRBJ2-7, with D perhaps TRBD2 (5 bases). V lost 5 bases to trimming and J lost 2 bases, with 13 bases between them. This CDR3 comprises 14 residues. CDR1 and CDR2 from the germline V gene are PRHDT and FYEKMQ (reference sequence). The CDR3 spells CASSPEGTPYEQYF. CDR3 DNA sequence: TGTGCCAGCAGCCCCGAGGGAACCCCCTACGAGCAGTACTTC.

The rearrangement links TRBV7-9 to TRBJ2-5, with D hard to call. V lost 5 bases and J 5 bases, leaving 9 bases between the germline ends. This CDR3 comprises 12 residues. The germline V gene has CDR1 SEHNR and CDR2 FQNEAQ (reference sequence). The CDR3 protein is CASSQPSETQYF. The CDR3 DNA is TGTGCCAGCAGCCAACCGTCGGAGACCCAGTACTTC.

The gene calls are TRBV7-9 and TRBJ2-3; TRBD1 matches 7 bases. The length of the CDR3 is 17 residues. Germline CDR1 is SEHNR and CDR2 is FQNEAQ (reference sequence). Trimming took 0 bases from V and 2 from J; bases not matched to a gene: 8. The CDR3 bases are TGTGCCAGCAGCTTAGCTAGGGGACAGAGGATCACAGATACGCAGTATTTT. The encoded protein is CASSLARGQRITDTQYF.

The chain has TRBV7-8 and TRBJ2-7, with 8 bases identical to TRBD1. V gave up 3 bases and J gave up 0 bases; unmatched junction bases: 7. The CDR3 length is 16 residues. Per the germline V gene, CDR1 is SGHVS and CDR2 is FQNEAQ. For the CDR3, the DNA is TGTGCCAGCAGCTTGATGGGACAGGTTAGCTCCTACGAGCAGTACTTC. Translation: CASSLMGQVSSYEQYF.

V usage is TRBV5-1 and J usage is TRBJ2-7, with 8 bases identical to TRBD1. The CDR3 length is 14 residues. Germline values: CDR1 SGHRS, CDR2 YFSETQ. Germline trimming cut 4 bases from V and 4 bases from J; bases unmatched to any gene: 7. The CDR3 DNA follows: TGCGCCAGCAGCCCATCAGGGGGCGGGTACGAGCAGTACTTC. Protein: CASSPSGGGYEQYF. The whole variable domain, filled in from reference TRBV5-1 and TRBJ2-7, reads KAGVTQTPRYLIKTRGQQVTLSCSPISGHRSVSWYQQTPGQGLQFLFEYFSETQRNKGNFPGRFSGRQFSNSRSEMNVSTLELGDSALYLCASSPSGGGYEQYFGPGTRLTVT.

The chain employs TRBV5-6 and TRBJ1-2; the match to TRBD1 covers 7 bases. There are 17 residues in the CDR3. With V trimmed by 3 bases and J by 2 bases, 13 bases remained unmatched. Germline V lookup: CDR1 SGHDT, CDR2 YYEEEE. DNA of the CDR3: TGTGCCAGCAGCTCTTTCCGGGACAGCTCCCTAAACTATGGCTACACCTTC. Translating it yields CASSSFRDSSLNYGYTF. The whole variable domain, filled in from reference TRBV5-6 and TRBJ1-2, reads DAGVTQSPTHLIKTRGQQVTLRCSPKSGHDTVSWYQQALGQGPQFIFQYYEEEERQRGNFPDRFSGHQFPNYSSELNVNALLLGDSALYLCASSSFRDSSLNYGYTFGSGTRLTVV.